The 15 T cell receptor beta chains in this list originate from one sample, sequenced in a study of blood T cells in healthy people across ages. For the second PCR, which ran for about 7 to 11 cycles, a sample-barcoded 5' primer and a J-beta primer mix were used. One entry per CDR3 protein results from TCRdb running MiXCR on the 5' RACE reads. The table has 700,000 to 800,000 distinct CDR3 sequences, around 46% seen once. Sequencing used blood. The receptors come from a woman aged 55-69 years in good health.

This clonotype was counted many times. The CDR3 region has the DNA TGCAGCGTTGCGCTCAGGGTCCCTACCGAGACCCAGTACTTC. Translating gives CSVALRVPTETQYF. The gene calls are TRBV29-1 and TRBJ2-5; possibly TRBD1 for D (5 bases). Trimming removed 4 bases at V and 5 bases at J, with 17 bases between. In germline, CDR1 is SQVTM, CDR2 ANQGSEA. This CDR3 region has 14 residues.

The rearrangement uses TRBV10-3 and TRBJ2-3; TRBD2 agrees at 12 bases. Germline V gene lookup returns CDR1 ENHRY and CDR2 SYGVKD. After removal of 2 bases from V and 0 bases from J, the junction contained 9 bases not matched to a gene. The CDR3 contains 19 residues. CDR3 in DNA: TGTGCCATCAGTGAGCCAACCCGACTAGCGGGAGATAGCACAGATACGCAGTATTTT. Protein sequence: CAISEPTRLAGDSTDTQYF.

This clonotype was detected many times. The chain couples TRBV9 to TRBJ2-3; D uncertain. The CDR3 contains 13 residues. Germline values: CDR1 SGDLS, CDR2 YYNGEE. V lost 0 bases to trimming and J lost 9 bases, with 11 bases between them. The CDR3 DNA sequence: TGTGCCAGCAGCGTAGACGAGAAACTAACGCAGTATTTT. It translates to CASSVDEKLTQYF.

This clonotype has only a few counts. The V and J genes are TRBV6-1 and TRBJ1-5, with D hard to call. The CDR3 has 14 residues. Between the trimmed V and J ends, which lost 6 bases and 0 bases, there was a span of 9 bases. Germline V gene sequence: CDR1 MNHNS, CDR2 SASEGT. CDR3 nucleotides: TGTGCCAGCAGGGAGACAAGTAGCAATCAGCCCCAGCATTTT. It translates to CASRETSSNQPQHF.

The chain is built from TRBV27 and TRBJ2-1; 10 bases match TRBD1. The CDR3 is made up of 16 amino acids. In germline, CDR1 is MNHEY, CDR2 SMNVEV (reference sequence). The V gene end was trimmed by 0 bases and the J gene end by 7 bases; junction bases not matched to a gene: 6. CDR3 loop: CASSLSGTGVRNEQFF. The CDR3, as DNA: TGTGCCAGCAGTTTATCGGGGACAGGGGTCAGGAATGAGCAGTTCTTC.

This clonotype occurred a few times. The rearrangement links TRBV5-1 to TRBJ2-5, with 10 bases aligning to TRBD1. Germline CDR1 SGHRS, CDR2 YFSETQ. V gave up 4 bases and J gave up 1 base; unmatched junction bases: 4. The CDR3 spans 15 residues. CDR3 nucleotide sequence: TGCGCCAGCAGCCCGGGGGACAGGGGCCAAGAGACCCAGTACTTC. This encodes CASSPGDRGQETQYF. The full variable domain, its missing parts supplied by reference TRBV5-1 and TRBJ2-5, is KAGVTQTPRYLIKTRGQQVTLSCSPISGHRSVSWYQQTPGQGLQFLFEYFSETQRNKGNFPGRFSGRQFSNSRSEMNVSTLELGDSALYLCASSPGDRGQETQYFGPGTRLLVL.

The CDR3 nucleotides are TGTGCCAGCAGTGAAATGAGTACGGCCGGGGGGACCGGGGAGCTGTTTTTT. The encoded protein is CASSEMSTAGGTGELFF. This sequence joins TRBV6-1 and TRBJ2-2; 7 bases align to TRBD2. V lost 2 bases to trimming and J lost 5 bases; unmatched junction nucleotides: 11. Germline CDR1 MNHNS, CDR2 SASEGT. CDR3 length: 17 amino acids.

This chain links TRBV5-1 with TRBJ2-3; D is possibly TRBD1 (6 bases). In germline, CDR1 is SGHRS, CDR2 YFSETQ. The ends were cut back, 4 bases at V and 0 bases at J, with 18 bases in the middle. The CDR3 sequence is 17 residues long. CDR3 DNA: TGCGCCAGCAGCGTCCGGGACAAACTGAGAAGCACAGATACGCAGTATTTT. The encoded protein is CASSVRDKLRSTDTQYF.

The table lists this clonotype with a few counts. CDR3 DNA sequence: TGTGCCAGCAGCCCGAACCGGGACCGCTCCTACGAGCAGTACTTC. It codes for CASSPNRDRSYEQYF. V and J are TRBV7-2 and TRBJ2-7; tentatively, D is TRBD1 or TRBD2 (5 bases each). Germline CDR1 is SGHTA and CDR2 is FQGNSA. The CDR3 consists of 15 residues. Trimming shortened V by 5 bases and J by 0 bases, and 14 bases separated the two germline ends.

There are a few counts of this clonotype. The chain is built from TRBV20-1 and TRBJ2-7; 14 bases line up with TRBD2. Unmatched junction bases numbered 6, after V lost 3 bases and J lost 5 bases. This CDR3 region has 15 residues. CDR1 is DFQATT and CDR2 is SNEGSKA in the germline V gene (reference sequence). DNA for the CDR3: TGCAGTGCTAGGGGGACTAGCGGGAGTAGCCACGAGCAGTACTTC. The encoded protein is CSARGTSGSSHEQYF.

This clonotype was observed a few times. The chain combines TRBV9 with TRBJ2-1, with 12 nucleotides matching TRBD2. Germline CDR1 and CDR2: SGDLS and YYNGEE. The CDR3 sequence is 15 residues long. V trimming: 3 bases; J trimming: 8 bases; junction bases outside the gene matches: 6. The CDR3 nucleotides are TGTGCCAGCAGCGCGAGGGGACTAGCGGGTCATGAGCAGTTCTTC. Residues: CASSARGLAGHEQFF. Supplemented by reference TRBV9 and TRBJ2-1, the full variable domain reads DSGVTQTPKHLITATGQRVTLRCSPRSGDLSVYWYQQSLDQGLQFLIQYYNGEERAKGNILERFSAQQFPDLHSELNLSSLELGDSALYFCASSARGLAGHEQFFGPGTRLTVL.

This clonotype was observed a few times. This chain connects TRBV12-3 or TRBV12-4 to TRBJ2-3, with D perhaps TRBD1 (6 bases). The V gene lost 10 bases and the J gene lost 8 bases, with 10 bases spanning the gap. The CDR3 contains 10 residues. The CDR3: CATVQGTQYF. CDR3 in DNA: TGTGCCACCGTACAGGGTACGCAGTATTTT.

To note about this clonotype: Possible read error: a much larger clone is one base away. The chain has TRBV10-3 and TRBJ2-7; no clear D. Trimming took 2 bases from V and 7 from J, leaving 6 bases between them. The V gene's germline CDR1 is ENHRY and CDR2 SYGVKD. The CDR3 is 11 residues long. CDR3 DNA sequence: TGTGCCATCAGTGAGCGGTATGAGCAGTACTTC. Its translation is CAISERYEQYF.

The chain recombines TRBV25-1 with TRBJ2-7, with TRBD1 identical over 11 bases. V shed 5 bases and J 6 bases; nucleotides not matched to a gene: 6. This CDR3 has 14 amino acids. CDR1 and CDR2 (germline): MGHDK, SYGVNS. CDR3 region: CASSKQDRGPEQYF. In DNA form, the CDR3 reads TGTGCCAGCAGTAAACAGGACAGGGGGCCCGAGCAGTACTTC.

J is TRBJ2-2 and V is TRBV9; TRBD1 is a possible D gene (5 bases). The germline V gene has CDR1 SGDLS and CDR2 YYNGEE. The V end was cut by 0 bases, the J end by 3 bases, with 12 bases between. CDR3 length: 16 residues. CDR3 region: CASSVEGVMDTGELFF. The CDR3 bases are TGTGCCAGCAGCGTAGAAGGGGTAATGGACACCGGGGAGCTGTTTTTT.